This T cell receptor beta chain stems from a study of T-cell memory formation after mild COVID-19. Overall study: Clustering of TCRs was largely donor specific.

Germline CDR1 DFQATT, CDR2 SNEGSKA (reference sequence). V was shortened by 3 bases and J by 2 bases, with 14 bases between the two germline ends. The CDR3 consists of 14 residues. Overall study results and limits: For contracting clones, CD4+ ones sat mainly in CM and EM, CD8+ in EMRA. In pre-infection memory, a portion of responding clones appeared, which suggested that cross-reactive memory joined.

With constant-segment primers, 5'RACE yielded cDNA libraries of TCR alpha and TCR beta that carried sample barcodes and UMIs. TCRdb reprocessed the 5' RACE reads with MiXCR, giving one entry per CDR3 protein. The table includes some 190,000 distinct CDR3 sequences, about 17% detected once. With respect to this clonotype: Antigen unknown.

The rearrangement links TRBV20-1 to TRBJ2-7; no definite D call. The origin of this receptor is an adult woman who had mild COVID-19 (a few samples of this study predate the infection). Cell type and time point are not known. The source material was PBMCs or a T cell subset sorted from them (not recorded which). CDR3 sequence: CSASPGPGAYEQYF. The CDR3 region has the DNA TGCAGTGCTAGCCCGGGCCCTGGGGCCTACGAGCAGTACTTC.